This T cell receptor beta chain stems from a study of OX40 agonist ivuxolimab in advanced cancers. Overall study context: Treatment of patients was with ivuxolimab, an agonistic anti-OX40 (CD134) antibody. The dose-escalation cohort was about 86% male, with a mean age of 60 years, ranging about 23 to 80.

Libraries were prepared by immunoSEQ multiplex PCR; TCRdb keeps only in-frame clonotypes and omits some of them. The sample holds fewer than 75,000 clones, approximately 93% seen once. This receptor was obtained from an adult with an advanced solid tumor such as melanoma, head and neck, liver or kidney cancer. The sequencing here drew on CD4+ or CD8+ T cells sorted from blood, taken in a trial of the OX40 agonist ivuxolimab.

DNA of the CDR3: TGTGCCCTACTCTCCCAGGGGGCTGAAGAGCCCCAGCATTTT. The encoded protein is CALLSQGAEEPQHF. The V call is TRBV10-3, the J call TRBJ1-5; 8 bases align to TRBD1. With V trimmed by 11 bases and J by 8 bases, 14 bases remained unmatched. Germline V CDR1 and CDR2: ENHRY, SYGVKD. The CDR3 runs to 14 residues.